This T cell receptor beta chain was recovered during a study of blood T cell repertoires in COVID-19. In the study overall: Donors in the United States, Italy and Spain gave samples during acute or convalescent COVID-19. Sample material is recorded as cDNA or gDNA derived from T cells, B-cell-depleted T cells, or PBMCs.

CDR1 is MDHEN, CDR2 SYDVKM, per germline. Germline trimming cut 8 bases from V and 2 bases from J; bases unmatched to any gene: 5. This CDR3 is 14 amino acids long. Original methodology: Amplification of reference gene primers provided the estimated nucleated cell counts. The data were produced by immunoSEQ multiplex PCR, yet TCRdb's version contains in-frame clones alone and is incomplete. From that table come the V and J calls and clone size; the DNA was used to work out D and trimming. The sample has 180,000 or so clones, around 87% seen once. This TCR was recovered from a man younger than 35 with acute or convalescent COVID-19. Input material: peripheral blood. The genes are TRBV28 and TRBJ1-2; 10 bases are shared with TRBD1. As DNA, the CDR3 is TGTGCCAGCTCTGACAGGGGGCGCAACTATGGCTACACCTTC. It encodes CASSDRGRNYGYTF.